What follows are 5 T cell receptor beta chains derived from one specimen sequenced in a study of follicular helper T cells after annual influenza vaccination. As to time point: 2014-2015 season, 7 days after vaccination. Generated by immunoSEQ multiplex PCR, the TCRdb table keeps only in-frame clones and is missing some. The data show about 10,000 clones, roughly 80% seen once. The specimen comprised CXCR5+ CD38- circulating T follicular helper cells from blood, sampled 7 days after influenza vaccination. The subset denotes: circulating Tfh, non-naive CD4+CXCR5+PD-1+ (ICOS+CD38+ or ICOS-CD38-). Receptors originate from an adult who received the influenza vaccine.

The chain carries TRBV13 and TRBJ2-5; a weak D match, TRBD1 (6 bases). Trimming cost V 7 bases and J 4 bases, with 13 bases left between them. CDR3 length: 13 residues. Germline values: CDR1 PRHDT, CDR2 FYEKMQ (reference sequence). The chain's CDR3 is CASTARGRETQYF. The CDR3 DNA reads TGTGCCAGCACGGCCAGGGGCAGAGAGACCCAGTACTTC.

The gene calls are TRBV5-6 and TRBJ1-1; 7 bases line up with TRBD1. There are 14 residues in the CDR3. Trimming took 4 bases from V and 3 from J; bases not matched to a gene: 6. Germline V lookup: CDR1 SGHDT, CDR2 YYEEEE. CDR3 bases: TGTGCCAGCAGCCCGGGACAGCGGGACACTGAAGCTTTCTTT. The encoded protein is CASSPGQRDTEAFF.

The chain is built from TRBV28 and TRBJ2-3, with 10 bases lining up with TRBD1. V lost 5 bases and J lost 3; bases outside the gene matches: 5. The germline V gene has CDR1 MDHEN and CDR2 SYDVKM. This CDR3 contains 15 residues. DNA of the CDR3: TGTGCCAGCAGTCCCTTGGACAGGGGGACAGATACGCAGTATTTT. Translated: CASSPLDRGTDTQYF. The entire variable domain, with the rest obtained from reference TRBV28 and TRBJ2-3, is as follows: DVKVTQSSRYLVKRTGEKVFLECVQDMDHENMFWYRQDPGLGLRLIYFSYDVKMKEKGDIPEGYSVSREKKERFSLILESASTNQTSMYLCASSPLDRGTDTQYFGPGTRLTVL.

CDR3 in DNA: TGTGCCAGCAGCTTAGCGTGGACGGACCTTGGTGAGCAGTTCTTC. As protein: CASSLAWTDLGEQFF. V usage is TRBV7-7 and J usage is TRBJ2-1; D ambiguous. The CDR3 contains 15 residues. CDR1 is SSHAT and CDR2 is FNYEAQ in the germline V gene (reference sequence). Deletions cut 0 bases from V and 9 bases from J, with 15 bases between.

About this clone itself: The same CDR3 arises from other DNA sequences in this sample as well. The chain combines TRBV4-3 with TRBJ2-2; possibly TRBD1 for D (5 bases). CDR1 and CDR2 from the germline V gene are LGHNA and YSLEER. The CDR3 extends over 14 amino acids. V was pared by 5 bases and J by 4 bases, with 11 bases between. The CDR3 nucleotides read TGCGCCAGCAGCGTACAGGCCCGCACCGGGGAGCTGTTTTTT. Amino acid sequence: CASSVQARTGELFF.